What follows are 6 T cell receptor beta chains derived from one specimen sequenced in a study of OX40 agonist ivuxolimab in advanced cancers. Using immunoSEQ multiplex PCR, the repertoire was profiled, and TCRdb retains in-frame clones only, with some absent. Found here are some 44,000 clones, about 80% of them singletons; the top ten hold around 9.3%. The sample in question was CD4+ or CD8+ T cells sorted from blood, obtained in a trial of the OX40 agonist ivuxolimab. The origin of the receptors is an adult with an advanced solid tumor such as melanoma, head and neck, liver or kidney cancer.

Here the CDR3 reads CASSRRLRGTGNTGELFF. CDR3 sequence (DNA): TGTGCCAGCTCACGCAGGCTCCGAGGGACAGGGAACACCGGGGAGCTGTTTTTT. V usage is TRBV18 and J usage is TRBJ2-2; 8 positions agree with TRBD1. The CDR3 spans 18 residues. The germline V gene encodes CDR1 KGHSH and CDR2 LQKENI. The V and J ends lost 4 bases and 1 base, in that order; junction bases with no gene match: 11.

The chain is built from TRBV9 and TRBJ2-3; no firm D call. CDR1 and CDR2 (germline): SGDLS, YYNGEE. V lost 0 bases and J 0 bases, leaving 11 bases between the germline ends. The CDR3 is 16 amino acids. The CDR3 is CASSVEGLSSTDTQYF. CDR3 in DNA: TGTGCCAGCAGCGTAGAAGGATTATCTAGCACAGATACGCAGTATTTT.

The chain combines TRBV4-3 with TRBJ2-7; D is unresolved. Trimming cost V 0 bases and J 3 bases, with 18 bases left between them. The germline V gene has CDR1 LGHNA and CDR2 YSLEER. The CDR3 loop spans 17 amino acids. The CDR3 sequence is CASSQDRQVMKGYEQYF. DNA of the CDR3: TGCGCCAGCAGCCAAGATCGGCAAGTTATGAAAGGCTACGAGCAGTACTTC.

This clone was seen once. V gene TRBV7-2 combines with J gene TRBJ2-1; the match to TRBD2 covers 9 bases. CDR3 length: 16 residues. The germline gives CDR1 SGHTA, CDR2 FQGNSA. V lost 5 bases to trimming and J lost 7 bases; unmatched junction nucleotides: 12. Here the CDR3 reads CASSPRTSGLRNEQFF. CDR3 nucleotide sequence: TGTGCCAGCAGCCCCCGTACTAGCGGGCTTAGGAATGAGCAGTTCTTC.

This chain links TRBV21-1 with TRBJ2-5; the table's D call of TRBD2 was not tested on the DNA. The DNA end favors TRBJ2-7, so the J call may be wrong. TRBV21-1 is deemed a pseudogene. The CDR3 is 17 amino acids. In nucleotides, the CDR3 is TGTGCCAGCAGCCCCAAGGCCCATGGTCAAGCGGGACGCGAGCAGTACTTC. Its translation is CASSPKAHGQAGREQYF.

This clone came up a few times. The CDR3 is CASSLRRALHNEQFF. DNA for the CDR3: TGTGCCAGCAGCTTACGGAGGGCGTTACACAATGAGCAGTTCTTC. This chain connects TRBV7-2 to TRBJ2-1; weak D call: TRBD2 (6 bases). This CDR3 spans 15 amino acids. Germline loops: CDR1 SGHTA, CDR2 FQGNSA. Between the trimmed V and J ends, which lost 2 bases and 5 bases, there was a span of 13 bases.